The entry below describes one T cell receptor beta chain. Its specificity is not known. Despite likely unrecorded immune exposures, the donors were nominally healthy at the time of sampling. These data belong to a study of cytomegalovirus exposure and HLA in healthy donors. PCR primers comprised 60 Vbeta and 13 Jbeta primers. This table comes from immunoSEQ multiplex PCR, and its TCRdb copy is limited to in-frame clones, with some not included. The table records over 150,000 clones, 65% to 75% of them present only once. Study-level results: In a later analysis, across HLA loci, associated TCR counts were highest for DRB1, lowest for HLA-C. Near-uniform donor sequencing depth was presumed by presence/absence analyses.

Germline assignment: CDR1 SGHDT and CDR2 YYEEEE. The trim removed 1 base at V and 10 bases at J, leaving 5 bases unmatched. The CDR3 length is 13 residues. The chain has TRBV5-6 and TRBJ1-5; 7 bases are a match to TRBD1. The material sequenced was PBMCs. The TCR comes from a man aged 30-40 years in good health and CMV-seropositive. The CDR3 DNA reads TGTGCCAGCAGCTTGATAACAGGGGAACCCCAGCATTTT. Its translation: CASSLITGEPQHF.